Included here is one TCR beta chain sequence, with context. The source of the sample is a study of blood T cell repertoires in COVID-19. Study details: The United States, Italy and Spain supplied acute and convalescent COVID-19 samples. PBMCs, B-cell-depleted T cells, or T cells provided the cDNA or gDNA that made up the material.

Germline lookup yields CDR1 SGHRS and CDR2 YFSETQ. Trimming pared 0 bases from V and 3 bases from J, leaving 9 bases between. The CDR3 covers 15 residues. The authors' processing: Counts of nucleated cells, estimated from reference gene primer amplification, were obtained. Some clones are missing from TCRdb's copy, which holds only in-frame ones; the method was immunoSEQ multiplex PCR. Clone size and V and J calls were adopted from that table, with D and trimming inferred from the DNA. The table lists about 320,000 clones, roughly 85% of them singletons. V and J are TRBV5-1 and TRBJ1-4; D is undetermined. The sequence derives from a human donor in a cohort sampled during active COVID-19. The sample consisted of peripheral blood. This chain's CDR3 is CASSLGRAANEKLFF. CDR3 nucleotide sequence: TGCGCCAGCAGCTTGGGGAGGGCGGCTAATGAAAAACTGTTTTTT.